What follows are 15 T cell receptor beta chains derived from one specimen sequenced in a study of blood T cell repertoires in COVID-19. The table came from immunoSEQ multiplex PCR; TCRdb's copy has only in-frame clones and leaves some out. Among about 280,000 clones listed, roughly four fifths were seen once. The specimen sequenced was PBMCs or T cells enriched from blood (not recorded which). These receptors came from a man aged 35-49 years who had been exposed to COVID-19.

V usage is TRBV6-5 and J usage is TRBJ1-5; 7 positions agree with TRBD1. V shed 7 bases, J shed 0 bases, and the junction held 6 bases outside the gene matches. Germline V gene lookup returns CDR1 MNHEY and CDR2 SVGAGI. This CDR3 spans 15 amino acids. CDR3 nucleotide sequence: TGTGCCAGCACAGACAGGGCGAATAGCAATCAGCCCCAGCATTTT. Its translation is CASTDRANSNQPQHF.

The chain recombines TRBV1 with TRBJ2-7; the D call TRBD2 from the table was never checked on the DNA. TRBV1 is assigned pseudogene status. This CDR3 is built from 16 residues. The CDR3 DNA reads as TGCACCAGCAGCCAACCCCGGGGACTATATTCCTACGAGCAGTACTTC. Its translation: CTSSQPRGLYSYEQYF.

The genes are TRBV2 and TRBJ2-7; 8 bases align to TRBD1. The CDR3 is made up of 12 amino acids. Germline CDR1 reads SNHLY; CDR2 reads FYNNEI. The trim removed 6 bases at V and 6 bases at J, leaving 4 bases unmatched. The CDR3 nucleotides read TGTGCCAGCAGGCAGACAGGGGCCGAGCAGTACTTC. It encodes CASRQTGAEQYF. The full variable domain, completed using reference TRBV2 and TRBJ2-7, is EPEVTQTPSHQVTQMGQEVILRCVPISNHLYFYWYRQILGQKVEFLVSFYNNEISEKSEIFDDQFSVERPDGSNFTLKIRSTKLEDSAMYFCASRQTGAEQYFGPGTRLTVT.

The chain couples TRBV7-9 to TRBJ1-2; 10 bases match TRBD1. V dropped 5 bases and J dropped 6; count of bases not matched to a gene: 12. CDR3 size: 16 residues. Germline CDR1 is SEHNR and CDR2 is FQNEAQ (reference sequence). The CDR3 nucleotides are TGTGCCAGCAGCCTATCCGGGGGACAGGGGCCGAATGGCTACACCTTC. This sequence encodes CASSLSGGQGPNGYTF.

This chain links TRBV18 with TRBJ2-6; tentatively, D is TRBD1 (5 bases). This CDR3 comprises 17 residues. CDR1 and CDR2 (germline): KGHSH, LQKENI. V gave up 5 bases and J gave up 4 bases, with 18 bases separating them. The CDR3 sequence is CASSTQPQGAGANVLTF. The CDR3 nucleotides read TGTGCCAGCTCAACACAACCCCAGGGTGCGGGGGCCAACGTCCTGACTTTC.

The chain has TRBV7-3 and TRBJ1-6; maybe TRBD1 (5 bases). The CDR3 sequence is 14 residues long. Germline V gene lookup returns CDR1 SGHTA and CDR2 FQGTGA. Trimming removed 5 bases at V and 7 bases at J, with 12 bases between. CDR3 region: CASSKGWRNSPLHF. The DNA of the CDR3 is TGTGCCAGCAGCAAGGGGTGGCGGAATTCACCCCTCCACTTT.

J is TRBJ2-1 and V is TRBV7-3; D unresolved. There are 15 residues in the CDR3. Per the germline V gene, CDR1 is SGHTA and CDR2 is FQGTGA. V was trimmed by 5 bases and J by 1 base, leaving 12 bases between them. CDR3 residues: CASSLGWSSYNEQFF. In DNA form, the CDR3 reads TGTGCCAGCAGCCTCGGTTGGTCGTCCTACAATGAGCAGTTCTTC.

The chain links TRBV6-1 to TRBJ2-5; tentatively, D is TRBD2 (5 bases). Germline loops: CDR1 MNHNS, CDR2 SASEGT. Trimming shortened V by 2 bases and J by 4 bases, and 11 bases separated the two germline ends. The CDR3 runs to 14 residues. CDR3 region: CASSEIGVGETQYF. CDR3 nucleotides: TGTGCCAGCAGTGAAATCGGGGTAGGAGAGACCCAGTACTTC.

The chain carries TRBV28 and TRBJ1-1; 7 bases are a match to TRBD1. CDR3 length: 16 residues. J was trimmed by 0 bases and V by 5 bases; bases with no gene match: 9. Germline V gives CDR1 MDHEN, CDR2 SYDVKM. CDR3 sequence reads: CASSLTGARMNTEAFF. As DNA, the CDR3 is TGTGCCAGCAGTCTTACAGGGGCGCGGATGAACACTGAAGCTTTCTTT. Full variable domain (outside the CDR3, taken from reference TRBV28 and TRBJ1-1): DVKVTQSSRYLVKRTGEKVFLECVQDMDHENMFWYRQDPGLGLRLIYFSYDVKMKEKGDIPEGYSVSREKKERFSLILESASTNQTSMYLCASSLTGARMNTEAFFGQGTRLTVV.

The chain's CDR3 is CASSLFYNSPLHF. The CDR3 DNA reads TGTGCCAGCAGCCTTTTCTATAATTCACCCCTCCACTTT. The rearrangement links TRBV5-4 to TRBJ1-6; D gene uncertain. The CDR3 contains 13 residues. V lost 4 bases and J lost 3, with 5 bases in between. Germline V gene data show CDR1 as SGHNT and CDR2 as YYREEE (reference sequence).

This chain links TRBV5-1 with TRBJ2-1; 12 bases line up with TRBD1. The CDR3 consists of 14 residues. J lost 7 bases, V lost 10 bases, and 9 bases had no gene match. CDR1 and CDR2 (germline): SGHRS, YFSETQ. CDR3 loop: CASIPGQGANEQFF. DNA for the CDR3: TGCGCCTCCATCCCGGGACAGGGGGCAAATGAGCAGTTCTTC.

The rearrangement joins TRBV10-2 to TRBJ2-5; possibly TRBD2 for D (6 bases). The V and J ends lost 0 bases and 9 bases respectively, with 11 bases between them. The germline V gene encodes CDR1 WSHSY and CDR2 SAAADI. The CDR3 has 13 amino acids. The CDR3 nucleotides are TGCGCCAGCAGTGAGTCAGGAGGGACGGCCCAGTACTTC. It translates to CASSESGGTAQYF.

A word on this clone: One end of the junction fails to match germline, which may point to a read error. This chain uses TRBV6-5 with TRBJ1-1; no reliable D call. The CDR3 consists of 16 residues. Germline CDR1 MNHEY, CDR2 SVGAGI. The CDR3 DNA follows: TGTGCCAGCAGTTACTCCACGCGGTCGTTGAATACTGAAGCTTTCTTT. Translating it yields CASSYSTRSLNTEAFF.

The gene calls are TRBV10-2 and TRBJ1-1, with D possibly being TRBD1 (5 bases). The germline gives CDR1 WSHSY, CDR2 SAAADI. The CDR3 has 16 amino acids. V was shortened by 6 bases and J by 0 bases, with 17 bases between the two germline ends. This CDR3 is CASRETGRGMNTEAFF. DNA of the CDR3: TGCGCCAGCAGAGAGACGGGGAGGGGAATGAACACTGAAGCTTTCTTT.

The chain uses TRBV24-1 and TRBJ2-7; 8 bases align to TRBD1. The CDR3 is 13 residues long. V lost 10 bases, J lost 0 bases, and 4 bases stayed unmatched. Germline CDR1 KGHDR, CDR2 SFDVKD. The CDR3 sequence is CATGDRSSYEQYF. In DNA form, the CDR3 reads TGTGCCACTGGGGACAGGAGCTCCTACGAGCAGTACTTC.